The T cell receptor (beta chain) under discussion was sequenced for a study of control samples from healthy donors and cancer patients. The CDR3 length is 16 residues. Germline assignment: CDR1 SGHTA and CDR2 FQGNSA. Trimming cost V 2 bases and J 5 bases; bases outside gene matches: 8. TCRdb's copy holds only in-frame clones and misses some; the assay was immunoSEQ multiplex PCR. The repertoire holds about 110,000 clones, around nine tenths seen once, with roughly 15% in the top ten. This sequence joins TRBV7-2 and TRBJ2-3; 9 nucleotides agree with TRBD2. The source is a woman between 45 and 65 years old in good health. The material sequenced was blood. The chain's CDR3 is CASSLSAAGGRDTQYF. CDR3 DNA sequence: TGTGCCAGCAGCTTAAGTGCGGCGGGGGGGCGAGATACGCAGTATTTT. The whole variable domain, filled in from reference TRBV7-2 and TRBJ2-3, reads GAGVSQSPSNKVTEKGKDVELRCDPISGHTALYWYRQSLGQGLEFLIYFQGNSAPDKSGLPSDRFSAERTGGSVSTLTIQRTQQEDSAVYLCASSLSAAGGRDTQYFGPGTRLTVL.